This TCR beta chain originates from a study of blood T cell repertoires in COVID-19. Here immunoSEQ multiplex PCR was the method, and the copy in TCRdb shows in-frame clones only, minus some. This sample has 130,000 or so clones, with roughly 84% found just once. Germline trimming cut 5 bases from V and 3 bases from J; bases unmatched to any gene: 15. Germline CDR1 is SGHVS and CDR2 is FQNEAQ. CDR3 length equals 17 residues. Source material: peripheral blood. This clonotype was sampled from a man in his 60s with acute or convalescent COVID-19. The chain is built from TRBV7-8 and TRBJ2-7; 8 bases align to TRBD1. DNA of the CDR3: TGTGCCAGCAGCACCTCTACTTCCGGACAGGGATTCTACGAGCAGTACTTC. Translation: CASSTSTSGQGFYEQYF.